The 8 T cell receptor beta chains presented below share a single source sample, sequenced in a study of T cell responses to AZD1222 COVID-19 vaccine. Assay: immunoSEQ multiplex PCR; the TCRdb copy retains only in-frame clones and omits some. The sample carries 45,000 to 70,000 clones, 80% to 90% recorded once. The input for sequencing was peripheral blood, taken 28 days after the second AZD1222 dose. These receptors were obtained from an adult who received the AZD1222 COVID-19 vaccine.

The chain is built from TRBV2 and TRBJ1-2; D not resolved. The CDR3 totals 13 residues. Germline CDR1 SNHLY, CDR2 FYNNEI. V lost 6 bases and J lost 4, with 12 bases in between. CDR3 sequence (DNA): TGTGCCAGCAGCACAGTCCGCTCCTATGGCTACACCTTC. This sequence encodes CASSTVRSYGYTF.

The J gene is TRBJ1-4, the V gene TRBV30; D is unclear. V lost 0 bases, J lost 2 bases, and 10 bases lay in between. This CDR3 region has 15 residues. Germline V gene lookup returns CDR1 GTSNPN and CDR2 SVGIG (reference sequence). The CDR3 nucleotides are TGTGCCTGGAGTGTAGGTTTGGGGACTAATGAAAAACTGTTTTTT. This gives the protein CAWSVGLGTNEKLFF.

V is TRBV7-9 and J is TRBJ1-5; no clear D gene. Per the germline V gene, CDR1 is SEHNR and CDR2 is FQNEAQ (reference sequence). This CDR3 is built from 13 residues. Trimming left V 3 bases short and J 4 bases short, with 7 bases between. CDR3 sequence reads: CASSFEGNQPQHF. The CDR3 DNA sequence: TGTGCCAGCAGCTTCGAGGGTAATCAGCCCCAGCATTTT.

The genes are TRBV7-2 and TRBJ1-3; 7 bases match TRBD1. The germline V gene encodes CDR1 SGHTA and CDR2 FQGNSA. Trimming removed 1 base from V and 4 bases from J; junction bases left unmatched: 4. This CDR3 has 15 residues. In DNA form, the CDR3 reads TGTGCCAGCAGCTTAGACAGGGGTGACGGAAACACCATATATTTT. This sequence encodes CASSLDRGDGNTIYF.

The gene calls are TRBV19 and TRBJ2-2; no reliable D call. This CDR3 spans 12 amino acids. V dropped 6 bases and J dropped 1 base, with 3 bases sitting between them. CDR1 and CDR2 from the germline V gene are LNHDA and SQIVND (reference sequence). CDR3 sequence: CASRLNTGELFF. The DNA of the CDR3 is TGTGCCAGTAGATTGAACACCGGGGAGCTGTTTTTT.

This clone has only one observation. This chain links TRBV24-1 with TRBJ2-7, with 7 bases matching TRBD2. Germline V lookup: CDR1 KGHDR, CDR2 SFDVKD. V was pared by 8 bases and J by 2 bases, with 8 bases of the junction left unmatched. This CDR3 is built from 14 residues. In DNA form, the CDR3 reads TGTGCCACCATCCCGGGACTACCCGCCTACGAGCAGTACTTC. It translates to CATIPGLPAYEQYF.

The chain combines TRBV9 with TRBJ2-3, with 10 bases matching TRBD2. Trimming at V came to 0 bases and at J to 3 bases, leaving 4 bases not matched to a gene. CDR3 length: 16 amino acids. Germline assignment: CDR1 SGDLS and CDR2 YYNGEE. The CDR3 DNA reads TGTGCCAGCAGCGTAGGGGGTAGCGGGAGGACAGATACGCAGTATTTT. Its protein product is CASSVGGSGRTDTQYF.

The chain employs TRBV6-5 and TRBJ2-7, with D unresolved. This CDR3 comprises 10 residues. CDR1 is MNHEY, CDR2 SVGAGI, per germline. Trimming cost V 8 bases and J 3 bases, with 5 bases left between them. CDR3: CASSGYEQYF. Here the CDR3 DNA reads TGTGCCAGCTCAGGCTACGAGCAGTACTTC.